This T cell receptor beta chain is from a study of T cell responses to AZD1222 COVID-19 vaccine. Points on this clone: Its matching antigen is unknown.

Using immunoSEQ multiplex PCR, the repertoire was profiled, and TCRdb retains in-frame clones only, with some absent. There are 40,000 to 55,000 clones in the sample; 70% to 90% occur only once, and approximately 1.2% lies in the top ten. Study-level findings and limits: Repertoire samples came only from after the peak T cell response.

This receptor was taken from an adult who received the AZD1222 COVID-19 vaccine. Sequenced here: peripheral blood, sampled 28 days after the second AZD1222 dose.

The CDR3, as DNA: TGTGCCAGCAGCTCAATCCCCGTCTCTGGCTACACCTTC. This translates into CASSSIPVSGYTF. V gene TRBV28 combines with J gene TRBJ1-2; no clear D. This CDR3 contains 13 residues. Trimming took 6 bases from V and 7 from J, leaving 15 bases between them. CDR1 and CDR2 (germline): MDHEN, SYDVKM.